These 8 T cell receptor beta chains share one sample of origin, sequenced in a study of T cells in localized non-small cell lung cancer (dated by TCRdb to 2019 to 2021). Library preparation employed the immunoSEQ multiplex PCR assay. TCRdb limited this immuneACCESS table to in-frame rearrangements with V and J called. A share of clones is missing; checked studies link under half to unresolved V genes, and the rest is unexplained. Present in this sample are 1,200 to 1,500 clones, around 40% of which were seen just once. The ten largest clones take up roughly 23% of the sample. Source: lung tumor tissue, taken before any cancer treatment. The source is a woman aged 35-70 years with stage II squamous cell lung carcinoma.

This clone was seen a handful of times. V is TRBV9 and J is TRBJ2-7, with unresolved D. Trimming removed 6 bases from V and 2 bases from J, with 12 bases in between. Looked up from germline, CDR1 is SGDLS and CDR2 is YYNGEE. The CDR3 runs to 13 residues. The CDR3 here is CASKETFTYEQYF. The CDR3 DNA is TGTGCCAGCAAGGAGACGTTCACCTACGAGCAGTACTTC.

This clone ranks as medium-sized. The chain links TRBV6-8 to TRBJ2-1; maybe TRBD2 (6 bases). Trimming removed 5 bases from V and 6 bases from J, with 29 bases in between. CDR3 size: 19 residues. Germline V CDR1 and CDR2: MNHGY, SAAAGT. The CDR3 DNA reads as TGTGCCAGCAGTCCCTGGCGGCTAACGGGGGTGGGGAAGACCAATGAGCAGTTCTTC. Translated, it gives CASSPWRLTGVGKTNEQFF.

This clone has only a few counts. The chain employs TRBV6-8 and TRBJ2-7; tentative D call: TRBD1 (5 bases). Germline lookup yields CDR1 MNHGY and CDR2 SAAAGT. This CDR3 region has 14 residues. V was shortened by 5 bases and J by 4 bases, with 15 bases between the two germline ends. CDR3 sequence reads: CASSQGRQGYEQYF. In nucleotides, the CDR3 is TGTGCCAGCAGTCAAGGTCGGCAGGGATACGAGCAGTACTTC.

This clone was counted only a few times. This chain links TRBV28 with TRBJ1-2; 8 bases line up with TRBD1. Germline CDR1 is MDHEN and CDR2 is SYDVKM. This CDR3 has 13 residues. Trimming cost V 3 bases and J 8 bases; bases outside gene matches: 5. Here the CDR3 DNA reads TGTGCCAGCAGTTTCCAGGGGGCGAGGGGCTACACCTTC. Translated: CASSFQGARGYTF.

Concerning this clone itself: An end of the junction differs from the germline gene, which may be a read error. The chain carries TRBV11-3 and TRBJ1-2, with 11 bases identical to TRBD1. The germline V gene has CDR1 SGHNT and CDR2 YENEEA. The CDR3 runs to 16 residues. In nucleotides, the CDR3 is TGTGCCAGCAGCCCCAGGACAGGGGGCAGTAACTATAGCTACACCTTC. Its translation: CASSPRTGGSNYSYTF. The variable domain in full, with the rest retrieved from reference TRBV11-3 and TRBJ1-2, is EAGVVQSPRYKIIEKKQPVAFWCNPISGHNTLYWYLQNLGQGPELLIRYENEEAVDDSQLPKDRFSAERLKGVDSTLKIQPAELGDSAVYLCASSPRTGGSNYSYTFGSGTRLTVV.

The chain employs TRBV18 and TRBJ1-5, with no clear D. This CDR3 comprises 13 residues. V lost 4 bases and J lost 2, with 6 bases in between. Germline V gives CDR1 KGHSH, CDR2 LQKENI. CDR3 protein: CASSQDGNQPQHF. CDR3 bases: TGTGCCAGCTCACAGGACGGCAATCAGCCCCAGCATTTT.

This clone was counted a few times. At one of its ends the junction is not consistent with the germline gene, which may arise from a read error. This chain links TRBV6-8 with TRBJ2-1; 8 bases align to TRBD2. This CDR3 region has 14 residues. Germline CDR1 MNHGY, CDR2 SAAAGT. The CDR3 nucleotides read TGTGCCAGCAGGGCTAGCGGGTCGATCAATAAGCAGTTCTTC. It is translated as CASRASGSINKQFF.

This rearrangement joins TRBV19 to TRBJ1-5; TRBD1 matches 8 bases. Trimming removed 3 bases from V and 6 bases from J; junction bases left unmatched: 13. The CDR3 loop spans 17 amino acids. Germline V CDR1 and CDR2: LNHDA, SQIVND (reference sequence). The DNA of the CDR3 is TGTGCCAGTAGTATCGGACAGGGTGCAGTGAGTAGTCAGCCCCAGCATTTT. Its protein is CASSIGQGAVSSQPQHF.